The 16 T cell receptor beta chains reported below all come from one sample, sequenced in a study of CD8+CD57+ T cells in acquired aplastic anemia listed by TCRdb under 2018. Reads for this sample came from an Illumina HiSeq 2000. Genomic DNA served as template for TCR beta VDJ combination and CDR3 sequence profiling. TCRdb reworked the public reads: Q25 trimming with fastp, MiXCR clone assembly, productive beta chains retained. Entries that share a CDR3 protein sequence are merged under the most common genes and DNA. The sample table lists about 170,000 distinct CDR3 sequences, about 60% of them with a count of one. Over 40% of the sample is taken by the ten largest. The sequenced sample consisted of sorted CD4+, CD8+, or CD8+CD57+ T cells (not recorded which) from PBMCs. These receptors were collected from a human donor in good health.

In regard to this clonotype: An end of the junction differs from the germline gene, which may be a read error. The chain has TRBV27 and TRBJ2-5; TRBD2 matches 8 bases. The CDR3 totals 15 residues. Germline V gene lookup returns CDR1 MNHEY and CDR2 SMNVEV (reference sequence). The CDR3 loop reads CASSLEAGVGETRYF. DNA of the CDR3: TGTGCCAGCAGTTTAGAAGCGGGAGTCGGAGAGACCCGGTACTTC.

With regard to this clonotype: It is likely a read error, because the conserved phenylalanine at the end of the CDR3 is missing. The chain employs TRBV29-1 and TRBJ2-1; D may match TRBD1 or TRBD2 (5 bases each). V lost 0 bases, J lost 4 bases, and 16 bases lay in between. There are 16 residues in the CDR3. CDR1 SQVTM and CDR2 ANQGSEA come from the germline V gene. The DNA of the CDR3 is TGCAGCGTTGAAGATCTGGGGCTAGCAGATTACAATGAGCAGTTCCTC. This sequence encodes CSVEDLGLADYNEQFL.

The table lists this clonotype with many counts. This chain links TRBV11-3 with TRBJ2-1; D might be TRBD1 or TRBD2, each matching 5 bases. The CDR3 has 16 amino acids. V was clipped by 2 bases and J by 2 bases, with 13 bases between them. Germline assignment: CDR1 SGHNT and CDR2 YENEEA. The CDR3 spells CASSLIGALAYNEQFF. In DNA, the CDR3 is TGTGCCAGCAGCTTAATCGGGGCCCTGGCCTACAATGAGCAGTTCTTC.

This chain joins TRBV20-1 and TRBJ1-3, with 7 bases aligning to TRBD1. Unmatched junction bases numbered 9, after V lost 3 bases and J lost 4 bases. Looked up from germline, CDR1 is DFQATT and CDR2 is SNEGSKA (reference sequence). This CDR3 is 15 amino acids long. CDR3 DNA sequence: TGCAGTGCTAGGTCCAGGGGGTCCGTCGGAAACACCATATATTTT. Its protein product is CSARSRGSVGNTIYF.

The CDR3 region has the DNA TGTGCCAGCAGCTTGGCGGGGACAGAGACCCAGTACTTC. It specifies CASSLAGTETQYF. V and J are TRBV7-9 and TRBJ2-5; TRBD2 is a possible D gene (6 bases). Trimming removed 3 bases at V and 4 bases at J, with 9 bases between. The CDR3 spans 13 residues. CDR1 is SEHNR and CDR2 is FQNEAQ in the germline V gene (reference sequence).

The sample holds a few counts of this clonotype. V usage is TRBV10-3 and J usage is TRBJ2-1, with 7 bases matching TRBD2. With 0 bases clipped from V and 4 bases from J, the junction kept 6 bases outside the gene matches. The CDR3 spans 16 residues. CDR1 and CDR2 (germline): ENHRY, SYGVKD. CDR3 region: CAISESSSGSYNEQFF. For the CDR3, the DNA is TGTGCCATCAGTGAGTCATCTAGCGGAAGTTACAATGAGCAGTTCTTC.

V and J are TRBV24-1 and TRBJ1-4; no clear D gene. The germline V and J ends were trimmed by 0 bases and 7 bases, with 20 bases remaining between them. The CDR3 is 18 residues long. Germline CDR1 and CDR2: KGHDR and SFDVKD. The CDR3 loop is CATSDLVPEREGGEKLFF. The CDR3 region has the DNA TGTGCCACCAGTGATTTGGTCCCGGAGCGGGAGGGCGGTGAAAAACTGTTTTTT.

V and J are TRBV7-9 and TRBJ2-2, with 7 bases fitting TRBD1. The trim removed 4 bases at V and 9 bases at J, leaving 8 bases unmatched. The CDR3 loop spans 14 amino acids. Germline V gene sequence: CDR1 SEHNR, CDR2 FQNEAQ (reference sequence). CDR3 sequence (DNA): TGTGCCAGCAGCTCCTCTGACAGGGAGCGGGAGCTGTTTTTT. This codes for CASSSSDRERELFF.

This chain joins TRBV20-1 and TRBJ2-7; D unresolved. With 0 bases removed from V and 3 bases from J, the gap between germline ends came to 9 bases. This CDR3 region has 13 residues. Germline loops: CDR1 DFQATT, CDR2 SNEGSKA (reference sequence). CDR3 sequence: CSARDGSNYEQYF. In nucleotides, the CDR3 is TGCAGTGCTAGAGATGGATCCAACTACGAGCAGTACTTC.

CDR3 in DNA: TGTGCCAGCAGCATTACGCCAGATACGCAGTATTTT. It yields the protein CASSITPDTQYF. This chain uses TRBV6-2 or TRBV6-3 with TRBJ2-3, with unresolved D. V was cut by 6 bases and J by 4 bases, with 8 bases left in between. The CDR3 is 12 residues long. Germline V gene data show CDR1 as MNHEY and CDR2 as SVGEGT.

This clonotype was seen at least ten times. This may stem from a read error, because a much larger clone lies one nucleotide away. The genes are TRBV7-8 and TRBJ2-5, with 10 bases fitting TRBD1. The germline gives CDR1 SGHVS, CDR2 FQNEAQ. This CDR3 contains 17 residues. The CDR3 is CASSYPDRGGPQETQHF. The CDR3 nucleotides are TGTGCCAGCAGCTATCCGGACAGGGGGGGACCACAAGAGACCCAGCACTTC.

The chain joins TRBV28 to TRBJ1-6; D ambiguous. The CDR3 runs to 12 residues. The V and J ends lost 7 bases and 8 bases respectively, with 9 bases between them. Germline-derived CDR1 and CDR2 are MDHEN and SYDVKM. The CDR3 bases are TGTGCCAGCAAAATAGGGTATTCACCCCTCCACTTT. Translated, it gives CASKIGYSPLHF.

This chain uses TRBV20-1 with TRBJ2-7; D unclear. Germline loops: CDR1 DFQATT, CDR2 SNEGSKA (reference sequence). The CDR3 runs to 12 residues. V was shortened by 3 bases and J by 2 bases, with 8 bases between the two germline ends. The CDR3 DNA reads TGCAGTGCTAGCCCGATGACCTACGAGCAGTACTTC. This sequence encodes CSASPMTYEQYF.

J is TRBJ2-3 and V is TRBV24-1; 7 bases are a match to TRBD1. The germline gives CDR1 KGHDR, CDR2 SFDVKD. V lost 5 bases to trimming and J lost 2 bases; unmatched junction nucleotides: 9. The CDR3 is made up of 16 amino acids. Here the CDR3 reads CATSAAGTVFTDTQYF. CDR3 nucleotide sequence: TGTGCCACCAGTGCAGCCGGGACAGTCTTCACAGATACGCAGTATTTT.

Ten or more counts support this clonotype. The chain is built from TRBV29-1 and TRBJ2-7; 12 bases line up with TRBD1. V was pared by 7 bases and J by 5 bases, with 3 bases of the junction left unmatched. Germline V gene data show CDR1 as SQVTM and CDR2 as ANQGSEA. The CDR3 sequence is 12 residues long. CDR3: CSAGTGGHEQYF. In nucleotides, the CDR3 is TGCAGCGCCGGGACAGGGGGCCACGAGCAGTACTTC.

This clonotype was counted ten times or more. The chain couples TRBV15 to TRBJ2-7; 8 bases line up with TRBD1. The CDR3 is 15 amino acids. With V trimmed by 4 bases and J by 3 bases, 8 bases remained unmatched. CDR1 is LNHNV and CDR2 is YYDKDF in the germline V gene (reference sequence). CDR3 sequence reads: CATSTRTGTVYEQYF. CDR3 DNA: TGTGCCACCAGCACTCGGACAGGGACGGTCTACGAGCAGTACTTC.